What follows describes a single T cell receptor (beta chain). Produced via immunoSEQ multiplex PCR; TCRdb's table is partial and in-frame only. The data hold tens of thousands of clones, with about 85% observed a single time. Germline V lookup: CDR1 MNHNS, CDR2 SASEGT. Trimming at V came to 7 bases and at J to 4 bases, leaving 5 bases not matched to a gene. The CDR3 is 14 amino acids. This record comes from a study of PD-1 blockade in classical Hodgkin lymphoma. The sample's time point: cycle 4 day 1 (C4D1), after five to seven weeks of nivolumab. Relapse after autologous stem cell transplantation occurred in every patient, and brentuximab vedotin exposure varied. Magnetic depletion of unwanted cells isolated CD4+ T cells from thawed PBMCs.

This clonotype was sampled from a human donor with classical Hodgkin lymphoma. Sequences were derived from CD4+ T cells from blood, sampled before the fourth cycle of nivolumab. V and J are TRBV6-1 and TRBJ2-2; TRBD2 agrees at 8 bases. The CDR3 here is CASTGLVGTGELFF. CDR3 coding DNA: TGTGCCAGCACGGGACTAGTGGGCACCGGGGAGCTGTTTTTT.